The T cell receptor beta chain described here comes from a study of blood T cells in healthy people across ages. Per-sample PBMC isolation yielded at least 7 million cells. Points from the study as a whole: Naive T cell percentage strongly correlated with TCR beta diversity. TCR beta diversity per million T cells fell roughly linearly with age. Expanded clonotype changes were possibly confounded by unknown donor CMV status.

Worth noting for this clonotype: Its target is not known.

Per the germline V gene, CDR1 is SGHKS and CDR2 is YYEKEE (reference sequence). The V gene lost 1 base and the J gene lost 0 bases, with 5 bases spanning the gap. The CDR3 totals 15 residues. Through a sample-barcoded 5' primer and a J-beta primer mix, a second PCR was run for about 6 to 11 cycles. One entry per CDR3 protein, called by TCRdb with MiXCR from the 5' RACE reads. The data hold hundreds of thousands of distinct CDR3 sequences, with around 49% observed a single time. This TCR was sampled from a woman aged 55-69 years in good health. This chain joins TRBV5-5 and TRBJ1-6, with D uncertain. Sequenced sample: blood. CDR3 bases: TGTGCCAGCAGCTTGCAGGCCTCCTATAATTCACCCCTCCACTTT. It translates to CASSLQASYNSPLHF.